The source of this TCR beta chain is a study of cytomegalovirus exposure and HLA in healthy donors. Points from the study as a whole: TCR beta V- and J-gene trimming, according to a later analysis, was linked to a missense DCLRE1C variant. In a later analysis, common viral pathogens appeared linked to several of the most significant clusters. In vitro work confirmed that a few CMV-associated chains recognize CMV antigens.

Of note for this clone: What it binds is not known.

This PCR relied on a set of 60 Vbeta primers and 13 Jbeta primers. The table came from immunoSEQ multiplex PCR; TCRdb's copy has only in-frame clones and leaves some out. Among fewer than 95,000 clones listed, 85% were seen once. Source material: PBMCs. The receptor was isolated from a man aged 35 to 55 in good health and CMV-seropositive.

The CDR3 DNA sequence: TGTGCCAGCAGTTATCAGGGTAGCTCACCCCTCCACTTT. Residues: CASSYQGSSPLHF. The chain carries TRBV6-5 and TRBJ1-6, with TRBD1 as a possible D gene (5 bases). The germline V gene has CDR1 MNHEY and CDR2 SVGAGI. This CDR3 has 13 residues. Trimming removed 3 bases at V and 10 bases at J, with 10 bases between.